Sequencing of this T cell receptor beta chain was carried out in a study of monozygotic twins with inflammatory bowel disease. The CDR3 has 14 amino acids. Per germline, CDR1 LGHDT and CDR2 YNNKEL (reference sequence). Generation of cDNA took place in eight separate reactions per sample. After re-calling the 5' RACE reads, TCRdb lists one entry per CDR3 protein, DNA absent. Here the sample table reports some 83,000 distinct CDR3 sequences. The sequencing input was blood. The rearrangement uses TRBV3-1 and TRBJ1-1; TCRdb proposes TRBD1, but this gene call is untestable without DNA. This TCR was recovered from a human donor with ulcerative colitis or Crohn's disease, or a healthy co-twin of an affected twin (not recorded which). The CDR3 loop is CASMRAGGDTEAFF.